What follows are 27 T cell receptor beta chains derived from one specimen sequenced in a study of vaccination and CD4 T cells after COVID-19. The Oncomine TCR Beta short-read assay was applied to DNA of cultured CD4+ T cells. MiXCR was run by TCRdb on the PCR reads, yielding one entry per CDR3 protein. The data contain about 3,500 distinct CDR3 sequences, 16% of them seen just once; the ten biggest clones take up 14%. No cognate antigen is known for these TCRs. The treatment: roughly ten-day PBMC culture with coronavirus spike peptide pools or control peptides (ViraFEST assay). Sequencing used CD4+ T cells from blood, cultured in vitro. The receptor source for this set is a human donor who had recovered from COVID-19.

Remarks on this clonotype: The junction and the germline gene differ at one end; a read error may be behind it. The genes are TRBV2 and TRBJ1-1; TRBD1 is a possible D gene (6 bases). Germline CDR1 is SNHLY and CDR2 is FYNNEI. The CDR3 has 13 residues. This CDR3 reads CASCGPGGGSGQF. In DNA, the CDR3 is TGTGCCAGCTGCGGCCCGGGGGGGGGCTCAGGTCAATTT.

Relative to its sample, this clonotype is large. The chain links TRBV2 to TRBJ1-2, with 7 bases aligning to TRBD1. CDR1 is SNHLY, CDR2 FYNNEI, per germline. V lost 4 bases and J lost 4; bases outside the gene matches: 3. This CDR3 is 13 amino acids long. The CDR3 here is CASSGTGFYGYTF. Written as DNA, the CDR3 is TGTGCCAGCAGTGGGACAGGATTCTATGGCTACACCTTC.

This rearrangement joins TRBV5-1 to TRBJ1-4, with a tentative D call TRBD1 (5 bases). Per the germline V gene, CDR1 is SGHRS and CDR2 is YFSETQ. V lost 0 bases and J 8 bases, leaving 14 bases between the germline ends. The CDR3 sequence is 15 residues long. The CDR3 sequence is CASSLGSQGREKLFF. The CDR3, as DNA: TGCGCCAGCAGCTTGGGGAGTCAGGGCAGGGAAAAACTGTTTTTT.

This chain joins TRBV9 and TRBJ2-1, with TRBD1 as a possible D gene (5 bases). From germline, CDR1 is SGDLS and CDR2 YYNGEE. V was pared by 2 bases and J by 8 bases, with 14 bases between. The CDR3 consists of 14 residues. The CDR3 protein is CASSVGRAYDEQFF. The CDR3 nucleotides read TGTGCCAGCAGCGTGGGCAGGGCATACGATGAGCAGTTCTTC. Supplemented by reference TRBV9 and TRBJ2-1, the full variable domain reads DSGVTQTPKHLITATGQRVTLRCSPRSGDLSVYWYQQSLDQGLQFLIQYYNGEERAKGNILERFSAQQFPDLHSELNLSSLELGDSALYFCASSVGRAYDEQFFGPGTRLTVL.

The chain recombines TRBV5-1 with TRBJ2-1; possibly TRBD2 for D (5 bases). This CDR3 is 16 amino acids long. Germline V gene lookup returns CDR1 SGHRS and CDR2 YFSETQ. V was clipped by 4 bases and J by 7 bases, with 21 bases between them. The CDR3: CASSPRLEGTWNEQFF. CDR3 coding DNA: TGCGCCAGCAGCCCCCGACTCGAGGGCACATGGAATGAGCAGTTCTTC.

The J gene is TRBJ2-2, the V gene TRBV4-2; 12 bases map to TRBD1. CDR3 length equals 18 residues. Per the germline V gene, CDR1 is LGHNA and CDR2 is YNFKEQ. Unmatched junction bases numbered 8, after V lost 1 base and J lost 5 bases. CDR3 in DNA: TGTGCCAGCAGCCAAGTTGGGCCGGGACAGGGGGCGACCGGGGAGCTGTTTTTT. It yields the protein CASSQVGPGQGATGELFF.

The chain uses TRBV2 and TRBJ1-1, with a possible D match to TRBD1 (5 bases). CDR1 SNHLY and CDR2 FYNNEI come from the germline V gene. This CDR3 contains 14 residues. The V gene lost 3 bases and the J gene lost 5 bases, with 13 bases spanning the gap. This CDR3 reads CASSDELSGTEAFF. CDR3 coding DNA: TGTGCCAGCAGTGATGAACTCTCAGGGACTGAAGCTTTCTTT.

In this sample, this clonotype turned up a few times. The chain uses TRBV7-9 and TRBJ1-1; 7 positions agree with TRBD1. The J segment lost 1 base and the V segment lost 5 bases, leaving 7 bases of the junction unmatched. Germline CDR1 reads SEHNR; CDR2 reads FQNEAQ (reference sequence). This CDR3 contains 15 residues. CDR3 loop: CASSHRGLKNTEAFF. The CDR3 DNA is TGTGCCAGCAGCCACAGGGGTCTTAAGAACACTGAAGCTTTCTTT.

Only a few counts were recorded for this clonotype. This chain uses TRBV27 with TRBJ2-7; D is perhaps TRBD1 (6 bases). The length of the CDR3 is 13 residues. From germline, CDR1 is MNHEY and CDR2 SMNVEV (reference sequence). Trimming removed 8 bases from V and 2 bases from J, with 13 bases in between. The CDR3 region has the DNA TGTGCCAGCGCCTTATGGGGGCCCTACGAGCAGTACTTC. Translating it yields CASALWGPYEQYF.

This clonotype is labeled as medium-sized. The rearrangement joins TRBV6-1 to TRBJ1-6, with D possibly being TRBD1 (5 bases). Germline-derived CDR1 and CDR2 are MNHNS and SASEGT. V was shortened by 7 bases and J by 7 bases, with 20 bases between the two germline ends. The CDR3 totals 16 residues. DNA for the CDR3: TGTGCCAGCAAGACCGGGACGCCGATCCTAAATTCACCCCTCCACTTT. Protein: CASKTGTPILNSPLHF.

The CDR3 region is CASSGPGGTEAFF. The CDR3 nucleotides are TGTGCCAGCAGTGGCCCGGGGGGCACTGAAGCTTTCTTT. This chain joins TRBV6-1 and TRBJ1-1; possibly TRBD1 for D (5 bases). V lost 4 bases and J lost 4, with 10 bases in between. The CDR3 extends over 13 amino acids. Per germline, CDR1 MNHNS and CDR2 SASEGT.

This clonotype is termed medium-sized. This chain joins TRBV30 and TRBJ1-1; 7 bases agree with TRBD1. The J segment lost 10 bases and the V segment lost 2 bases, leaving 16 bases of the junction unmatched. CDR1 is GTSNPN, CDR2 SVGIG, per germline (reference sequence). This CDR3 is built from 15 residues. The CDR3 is CAWSIGQGTAKGAFF. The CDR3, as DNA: TGTGCCTGGAGTATAGGGCAAGGGACAGCAAAGGGAGCTTTCTTT.

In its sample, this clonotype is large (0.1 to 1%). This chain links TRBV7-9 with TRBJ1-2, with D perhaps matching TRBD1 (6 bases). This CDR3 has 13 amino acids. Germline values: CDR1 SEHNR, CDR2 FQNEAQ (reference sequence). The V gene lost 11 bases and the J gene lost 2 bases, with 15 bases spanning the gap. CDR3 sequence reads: CAGTGTTNYGYTF. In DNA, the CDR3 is TGTGCCGGTACAGGGACAACAAACTATGGCTACACCTTC.

CDR3 DNA sequence: TGCAGTGCTAGTTGGGGTTCTGGCTACACCTTC. It translates to CSASWGSGYTF. V usage is TRBV20-1 and J usage is TRBJ1-2; the D is unclear. Looked up from germline, CDR1 is DFQATT and CDR2 is SNEGSKA (reference sequence). The CDR3 is 11 residues long. The V gene lost 3 bases and the J gene lost 7 bases, with 9 bases spanning the gap.

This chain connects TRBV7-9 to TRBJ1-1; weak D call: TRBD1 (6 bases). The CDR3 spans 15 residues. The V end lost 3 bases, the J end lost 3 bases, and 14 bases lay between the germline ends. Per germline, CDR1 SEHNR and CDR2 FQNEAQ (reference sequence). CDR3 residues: CASSLGGPADTEAFF. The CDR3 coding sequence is TGTGCCAGCAGCTTGGGGGGCCCGGCGGACACTGAAGCTTTCTTT.

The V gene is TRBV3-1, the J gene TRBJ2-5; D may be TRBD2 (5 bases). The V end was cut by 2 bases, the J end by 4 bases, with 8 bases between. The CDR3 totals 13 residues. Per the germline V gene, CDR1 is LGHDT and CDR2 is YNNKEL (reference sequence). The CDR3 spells CASSQRGLETQYF. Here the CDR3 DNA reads TGTGCCAGCAGCCAACGAGGGCTAGAGACCCAGTACTTC.

This CDR3 is CSPQVTDTQYF. The CDR3 DNA reads as TGCAGTCCGCAGGTCACAGATACGCAGTATTTT. The gene calls are TRBV20-1 and TRBJ2-3; D call uncertain. Trimming pared 8 bases from V and 2 bases from J, leaving 8 bases between. The CDR3 sequence is 11 residues long. The germline V gene has CDR1 DFQATT and CDR2 SNEGSKA (reference sequence).

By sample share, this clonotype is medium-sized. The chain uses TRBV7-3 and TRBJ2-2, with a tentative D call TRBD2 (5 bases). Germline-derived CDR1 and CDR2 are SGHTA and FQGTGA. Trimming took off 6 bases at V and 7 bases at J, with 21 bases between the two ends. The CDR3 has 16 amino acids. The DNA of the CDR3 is TGTGCCAGCAGTCGAACCACGGGCCTAGGGAGCGGGGAGCTGTTTTTT. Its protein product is CASSRTTGLGSGELFF.

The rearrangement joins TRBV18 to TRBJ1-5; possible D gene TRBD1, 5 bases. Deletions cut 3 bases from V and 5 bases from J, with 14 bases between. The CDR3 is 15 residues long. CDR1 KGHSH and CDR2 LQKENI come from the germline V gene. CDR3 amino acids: CASSPWSGRDQPQHF. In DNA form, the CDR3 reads TGTGCCAGCTCACCTTGGTCAGGGAGGGATCAGCCCCAGCATTTT.

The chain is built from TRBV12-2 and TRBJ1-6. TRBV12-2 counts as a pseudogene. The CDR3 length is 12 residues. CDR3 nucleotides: TGTGCAAGTCGCTTTACCAGTGGACCCCTCCACTTT. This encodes CASRFTSGPLHF.

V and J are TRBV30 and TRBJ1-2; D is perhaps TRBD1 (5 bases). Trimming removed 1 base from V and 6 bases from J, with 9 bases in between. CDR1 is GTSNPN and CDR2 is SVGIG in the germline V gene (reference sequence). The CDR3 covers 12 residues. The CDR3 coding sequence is TGTGCCTGGAGTGAATTAGGGGATGGCTACACCTTC. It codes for CAWSELGDGYTF.

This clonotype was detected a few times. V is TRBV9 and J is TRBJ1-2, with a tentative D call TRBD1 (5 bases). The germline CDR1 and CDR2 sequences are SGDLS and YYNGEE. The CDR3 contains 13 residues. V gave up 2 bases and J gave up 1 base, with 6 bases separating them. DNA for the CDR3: TGTGCCAGCAGCGTCCAGGGTAACTATGGCTACACCTTC. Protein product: CASSVQGNYGYTF. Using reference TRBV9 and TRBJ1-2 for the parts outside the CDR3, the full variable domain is DSGVTQTPKHLITATGQRVTLRCSPRSGDLSVYWYQQSLDQGLQFLIQYYNGEERAKGNILERFSAQQFPDLHSELNLSSLELGDSALYFCASSVQGNYGYTFGSGTRLTVV.

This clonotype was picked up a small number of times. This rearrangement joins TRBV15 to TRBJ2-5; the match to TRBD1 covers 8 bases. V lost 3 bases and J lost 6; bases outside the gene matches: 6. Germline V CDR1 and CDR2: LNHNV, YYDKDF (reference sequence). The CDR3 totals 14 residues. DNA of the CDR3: TGTGCCACCAGCAGGGCAGGACAGGGAAAGACCCAGTACTTC. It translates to CATSRAGQGKTQYF.

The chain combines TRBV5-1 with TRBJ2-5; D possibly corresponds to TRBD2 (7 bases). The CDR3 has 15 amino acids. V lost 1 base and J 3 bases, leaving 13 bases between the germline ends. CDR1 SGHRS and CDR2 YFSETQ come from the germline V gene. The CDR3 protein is CASSLRLGGEETQYF. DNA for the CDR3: TGCGCCAGCAGCTTGAGGCTAGGGGGGGAAGAGACCCAGTACTTC.

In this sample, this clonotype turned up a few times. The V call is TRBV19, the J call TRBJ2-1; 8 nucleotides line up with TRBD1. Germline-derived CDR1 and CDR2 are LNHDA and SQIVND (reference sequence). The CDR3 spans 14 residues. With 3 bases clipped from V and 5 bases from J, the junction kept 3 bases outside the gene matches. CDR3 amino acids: CASSIRTGNNEQFF. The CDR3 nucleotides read TGTGCCAGTAGTATTAGGACAGGGAACAATGAGCAGTTCTTC.

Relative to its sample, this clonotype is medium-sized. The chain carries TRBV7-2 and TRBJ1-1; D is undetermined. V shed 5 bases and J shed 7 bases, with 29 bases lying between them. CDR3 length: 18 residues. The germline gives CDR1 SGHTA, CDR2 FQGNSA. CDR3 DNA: TGTGCCAGCAGCCTCGCCCGCAAATCCACTATGGAAGCCCGTGAAGCTTTCTTT. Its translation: CASSLARKSTMEAREAFF. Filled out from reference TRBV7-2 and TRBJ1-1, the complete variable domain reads GAGVSQSPSNKVTEKGKDVELRCDPISGHTALYWYRQSLGQGLEFLIYFQGNSAPDKSGLPSDRFSAERTGGSVSTLTIQRTQQEDSAVYLCASSLARKSTMEAREAFFGQGTRLTVV.

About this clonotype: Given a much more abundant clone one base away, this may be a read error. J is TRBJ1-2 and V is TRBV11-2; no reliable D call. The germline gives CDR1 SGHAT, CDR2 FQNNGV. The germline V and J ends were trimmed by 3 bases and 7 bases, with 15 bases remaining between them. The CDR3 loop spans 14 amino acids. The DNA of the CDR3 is TGTGCCAGCAGCTTCCGGATCCCAGCTAGTGGCTACACCTTC. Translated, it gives CASSFRIPASGYTF.